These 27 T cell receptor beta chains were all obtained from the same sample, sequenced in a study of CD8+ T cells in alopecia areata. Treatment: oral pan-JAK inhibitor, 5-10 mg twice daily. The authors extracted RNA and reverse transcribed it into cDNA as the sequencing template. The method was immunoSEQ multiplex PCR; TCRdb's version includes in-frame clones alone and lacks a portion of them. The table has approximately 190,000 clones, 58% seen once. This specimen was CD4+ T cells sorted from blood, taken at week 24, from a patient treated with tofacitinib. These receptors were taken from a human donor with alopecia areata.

CDR3 sequence: CAAQGTRGNTEAFF. CDR3 nucleotides: TGTGCCGCGCAGGGCACCCGGGGGAACACTGAAGCTTTCTTT. The chain has TRBV25-1 and TRBJ1-1; D possibly corresponds to TRBD1 (5 bases). Germline V lookup: CDR1 MGHDK, CDR2 SYGVNS. V lost 11 bases to trimming and J lost 1 base, with 17 bases between them. The CDR3 loop spans 14 amino acids.

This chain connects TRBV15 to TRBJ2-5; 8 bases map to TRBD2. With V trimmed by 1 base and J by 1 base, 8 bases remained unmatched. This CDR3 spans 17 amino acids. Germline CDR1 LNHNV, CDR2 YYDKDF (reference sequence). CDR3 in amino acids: CATSRGAGRAFQETQYF. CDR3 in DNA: TGTGCCACCAGCAGAGGGGCCGGGAGGGCCTTCCAAGAGACCCAGTACTTC.

For the CDR3, the DNA is TGTGCCAGCAGTCCGGCATCCGGGACAAGTATATATGGCTACACCTTC. This translates into CASSPASGTSIYGYTF. V gene TRBV27 combines with J gene TRBJ1-2; D may be TRBD1 (6 bases). The CDR3 covers 16 residues. The germline gives CDR1 MNHEY, CDR2 SMNVEV (reference sequence). V dropped 5 bases and J dropped 5 bases, with 21 bases sitting between them.

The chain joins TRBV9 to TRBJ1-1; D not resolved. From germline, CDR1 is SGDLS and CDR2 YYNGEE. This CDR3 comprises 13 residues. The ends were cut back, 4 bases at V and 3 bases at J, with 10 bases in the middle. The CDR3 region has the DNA TGTGCCAGCAGCTTCGGGGTGGACACTGAAGCTTTCTTT. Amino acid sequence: CASSFGVDTEAFF.

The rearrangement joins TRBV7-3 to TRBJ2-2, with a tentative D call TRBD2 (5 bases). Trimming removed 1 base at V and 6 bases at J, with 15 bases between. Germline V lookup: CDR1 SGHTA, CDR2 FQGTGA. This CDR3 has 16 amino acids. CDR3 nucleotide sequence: TGTGCCAGCAGCTTAAACCCACTAAGGACTTCCGGGGAGCTGTTTTTT. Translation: CASSLNPLRTSGELFF.

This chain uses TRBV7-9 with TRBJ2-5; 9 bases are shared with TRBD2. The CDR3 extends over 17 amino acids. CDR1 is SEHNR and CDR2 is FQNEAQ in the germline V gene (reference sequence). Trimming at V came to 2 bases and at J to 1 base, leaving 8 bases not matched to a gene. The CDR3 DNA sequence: TGTGCCAGCAGCTTATTTTCCGGCGGGGGGGCCCAAGAGACCCAGTACTTC. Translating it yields CASSLFSGGGAQETQYF.

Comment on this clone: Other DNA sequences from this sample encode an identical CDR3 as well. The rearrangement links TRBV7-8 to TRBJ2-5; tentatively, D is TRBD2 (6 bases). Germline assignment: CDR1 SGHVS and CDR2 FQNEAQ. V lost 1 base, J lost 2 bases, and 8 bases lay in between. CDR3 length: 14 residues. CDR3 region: CASSLVGGQETQYF. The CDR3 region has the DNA TGTGCCAGCAGCTTAGTCGGGGGACAAGAGACCCAGTACTTC.

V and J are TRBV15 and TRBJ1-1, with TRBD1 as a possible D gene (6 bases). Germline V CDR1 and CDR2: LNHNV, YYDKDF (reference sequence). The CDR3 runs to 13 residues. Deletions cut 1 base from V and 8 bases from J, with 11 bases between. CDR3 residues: CATSRVGGNEAFF. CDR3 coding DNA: TGTGCCACCAGCAGAGTGGGGGGCAACGAAGCTTTCTTT.

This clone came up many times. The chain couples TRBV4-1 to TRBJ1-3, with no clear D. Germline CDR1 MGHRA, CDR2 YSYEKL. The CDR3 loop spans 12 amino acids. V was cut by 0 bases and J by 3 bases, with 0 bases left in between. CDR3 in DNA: TGCGCCAGCAGCCAAGATGGAAACACCATATATTTT. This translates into CASSQDGNTIYF.

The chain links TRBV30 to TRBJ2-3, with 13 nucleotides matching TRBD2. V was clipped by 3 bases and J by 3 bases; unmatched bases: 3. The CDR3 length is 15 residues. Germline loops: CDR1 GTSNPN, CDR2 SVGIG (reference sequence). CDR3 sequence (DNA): TGTGCCTGGAGGGAGGGACTAGCGGGGACAGATACGCAGTATTTT. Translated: CAWREGLAGTDTQYF.

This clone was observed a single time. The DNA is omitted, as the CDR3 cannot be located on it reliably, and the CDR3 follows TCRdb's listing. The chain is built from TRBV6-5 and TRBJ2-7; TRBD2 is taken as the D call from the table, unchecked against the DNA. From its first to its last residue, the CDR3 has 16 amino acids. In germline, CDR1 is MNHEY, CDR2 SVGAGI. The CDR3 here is CASSYFGGGSSYEQCF.

CDR3 residues: CASSYGPNGVGGEQFF. CDR3 sequence (DNA): TGTGCCAGCAGTTACGGTCCTAACGGAGTTGGAGGTGAGCAGTTCTTC. This chain connects TRBV6-6 to TRBJ2-1; D possibly corresponds to TRBD2 (5 bases). CDR3 length: 16 residues. V lost 2 bases, J lost 9 bases, and 20 bases lay in between. In germline, CDR1 is MNHNY, CDR2 SVGAGI (reference sequence).

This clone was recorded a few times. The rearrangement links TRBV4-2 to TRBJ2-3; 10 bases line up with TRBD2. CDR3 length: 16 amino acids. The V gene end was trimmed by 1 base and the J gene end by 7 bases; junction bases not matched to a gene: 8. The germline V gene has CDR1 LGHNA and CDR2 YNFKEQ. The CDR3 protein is CASSQVSSGGRNTQYF. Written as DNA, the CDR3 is TGTGCCAGCAGCCAAGTGTCTAGCGGGGGAAGAAATACGCAGTATTTT.

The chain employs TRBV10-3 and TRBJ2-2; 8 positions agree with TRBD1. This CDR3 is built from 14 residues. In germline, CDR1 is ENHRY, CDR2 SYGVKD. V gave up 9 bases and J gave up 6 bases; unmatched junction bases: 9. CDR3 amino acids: CAMETGDGSGELFF. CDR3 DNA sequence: TGTGCCATGGAGACAGGGGATGGTTCCGGGGAGCTGTTTTTT.

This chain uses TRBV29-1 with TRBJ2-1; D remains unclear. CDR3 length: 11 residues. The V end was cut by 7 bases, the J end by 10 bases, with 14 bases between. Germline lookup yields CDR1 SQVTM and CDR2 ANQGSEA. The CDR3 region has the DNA TGCAGCGGCACATTGATAGAGGAGCAGTTCTTC. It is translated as CSGTLIEEQFF.

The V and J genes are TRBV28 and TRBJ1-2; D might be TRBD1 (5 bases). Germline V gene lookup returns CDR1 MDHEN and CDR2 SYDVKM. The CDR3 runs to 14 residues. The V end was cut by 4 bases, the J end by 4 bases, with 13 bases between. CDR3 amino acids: CASSSGLAGYGYTF. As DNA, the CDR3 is TGTGCCAGCAGTTCGGGACTCGCTGGCTATGGCTACACCTTC.

CDR3 sequence reads: CSAQRDRGLAKNIQYF. In DNA form, the CDR3 reads TGCAGCGCCCAACGGGACAGGGGACTAGCCAAAAACATTCAGTACTTC. This chain connects TRBV29-1 to TRBJ2-4; 10 nucleotides match TRBD1. Losses at the gene ends were 7 bases for V and 0 bases for J; bases not matched to a gene: 9. The germline gives CDR1 SQVTM, CDR2 ANQGSEA. The CDR3 is 16 amino acids.

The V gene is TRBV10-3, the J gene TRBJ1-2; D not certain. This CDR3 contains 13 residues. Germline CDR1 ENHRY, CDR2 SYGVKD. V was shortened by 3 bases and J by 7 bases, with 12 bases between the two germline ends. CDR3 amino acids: CAISESEEGGYTF. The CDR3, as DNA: TGTGCCATCAGTGAAAGTGAGGAGGGTGGCTACACCTTC.

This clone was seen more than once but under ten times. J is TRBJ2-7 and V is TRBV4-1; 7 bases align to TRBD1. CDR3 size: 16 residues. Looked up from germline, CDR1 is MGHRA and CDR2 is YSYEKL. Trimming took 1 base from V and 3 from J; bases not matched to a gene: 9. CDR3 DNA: TGCGCCAGCAGCCAAGGCCGGGACAGACCCTTCTACGAGCAGTACTTC. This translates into CASSQGRDRPFYEQYF.

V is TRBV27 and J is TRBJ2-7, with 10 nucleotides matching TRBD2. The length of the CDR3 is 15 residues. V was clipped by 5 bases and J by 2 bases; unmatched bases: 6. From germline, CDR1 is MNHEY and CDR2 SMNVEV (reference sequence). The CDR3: CASSPGLAETYEQYF. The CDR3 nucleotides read TGTGCCAGCAGTCCCGGACTAGCGGAGACCTACGAGCAGTACTTC.

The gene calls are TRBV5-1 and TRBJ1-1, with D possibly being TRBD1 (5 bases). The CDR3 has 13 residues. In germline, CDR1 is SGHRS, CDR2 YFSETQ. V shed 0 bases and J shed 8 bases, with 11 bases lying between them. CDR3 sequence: CASSLADSLEAFF. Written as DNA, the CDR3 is TGCGCCAGCAGCTTGGCCGACAGTTTGGAAGCTTTCTTT. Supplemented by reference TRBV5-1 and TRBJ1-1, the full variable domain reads KAGVTQTPRYLIKTRGQQVTLSCSPISGHRSVSWYQQTPGQGLQFLFEYFSETQRNKGNFPGRFSGRQFSNSRSEMNVSTLELGDSALYLCASSLADSLEAFFGQGTRLTVV.

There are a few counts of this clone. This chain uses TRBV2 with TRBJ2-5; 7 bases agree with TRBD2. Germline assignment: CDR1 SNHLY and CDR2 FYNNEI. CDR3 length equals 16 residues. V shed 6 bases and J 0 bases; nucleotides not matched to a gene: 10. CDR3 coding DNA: TGTGCCAGCAGGACCCTTTTGGGGGGGTACCAAGAGACCCAGTACTTC. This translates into CASRTLLGGYQETQYF.

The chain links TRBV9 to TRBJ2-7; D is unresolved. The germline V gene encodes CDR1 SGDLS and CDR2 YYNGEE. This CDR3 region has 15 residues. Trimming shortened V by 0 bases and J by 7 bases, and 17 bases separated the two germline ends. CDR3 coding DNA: TGTGCCAGCAGCGTAGCTCCCAAGCCGCTCGAGGAGCAGTACTTC. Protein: CASSVAPKPLEEQYF.

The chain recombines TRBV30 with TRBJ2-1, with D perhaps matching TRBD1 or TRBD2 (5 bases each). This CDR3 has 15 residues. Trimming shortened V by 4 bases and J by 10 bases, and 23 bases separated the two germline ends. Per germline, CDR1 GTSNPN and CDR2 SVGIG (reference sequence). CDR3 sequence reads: CAWTNPERFWGEQFF. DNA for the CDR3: TGTGCCTGGACCAACCCGGAGCGGTTCTGGGGGGAGCAGTTCTTC.

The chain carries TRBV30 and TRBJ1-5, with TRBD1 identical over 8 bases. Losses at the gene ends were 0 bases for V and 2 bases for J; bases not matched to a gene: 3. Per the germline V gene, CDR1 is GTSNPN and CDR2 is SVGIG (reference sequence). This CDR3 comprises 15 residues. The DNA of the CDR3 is TGTGCCTGGAGTGTCGGACAGGGCGGCAATCAGCCCCAGCATTTT. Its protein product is CAWSVGQGGNQPQHF.

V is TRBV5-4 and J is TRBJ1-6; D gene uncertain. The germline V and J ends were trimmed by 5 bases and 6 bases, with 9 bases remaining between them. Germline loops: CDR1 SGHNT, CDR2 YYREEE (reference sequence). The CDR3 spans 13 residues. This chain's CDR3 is CASSYPGNSPLHF. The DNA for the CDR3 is TGTGCCAGCAGTTATCCGGGTAATTCACCCCTCCACTTT.

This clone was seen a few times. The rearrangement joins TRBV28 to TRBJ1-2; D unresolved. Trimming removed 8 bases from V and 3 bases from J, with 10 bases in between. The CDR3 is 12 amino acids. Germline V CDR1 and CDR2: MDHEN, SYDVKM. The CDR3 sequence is CASSGVYYGYTF. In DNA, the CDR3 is TGTGCCAGCTCGGGAGTTTACTATGGCTACACCTTC.